These T cell receptor beta chains were read from a single sample in a study of cytomegalovirus exposure and HLA in healthy donors. TCRdb's copy holds only in-frame clones and misses some; the assay was immunoSEQ multiplex PCR. Recorded here are 150,000 to 200,000 clones; the top ten clones represent around 1.4%. Sequenced material: PBMCs. The receptors derive from a woman aged 55-70 years in good health and CMV-seronegative. Both conserved end residues are part of each CDR3. A D gene is named only where the DNA matches it firmly.

TRBV21-1,-,TRBJ2-1,TGTGCCAGCAGCACCGGGGGGGCCCACAATGAGCAGTTCTTC,CASSTGGAHNEQFF
TRBV2,TRBD1,TRBJ1-5,TGTGCCAGCAGTGGACAGGGGGGAATTGTATATAGCAATCAGCCCCAGCATTTT,CASSGQGGIVYSNQPQHF
TRBV5-1,-,TRBJ1-1,TGCGCCAGCAGCTCAACAGGGTACACTGAAGCTTTCTTT,CASSSTGYTEAFF
TRBV2,-,TRBJ1-6,TGTGCCAGCAGAATTAGGGAGGCAGACTCCTATAATTCACCCCTCCACTTT,CASRIREADSYNSPLHF
TRBV5-1,-,TRBJ2-5,TGCGCCAGCAGCTTGATGGCAGACCAAGAGACCCAGTACTTC,CASSLMADQETQYF
TRBV27,-,TRBJ2-3,TGTGCCAGCAGTTTTGAGTACGCCCTGCCAGATACGCAGTATTTT,CASSFEYALPDTQYF
TRBV29-1,-,TRBJ1-2,TGCAGCGTTGAAGCTTTTTCGGTAGGGCGGGGTGGCTACACCTTC,CSVEAFSVGRGGYTF
TRBV7-9,-,TRBJ1-5,TGTGCCAGCAGCTCCGCGGACAGAAAGCCCCAGCATTTT,CASSSADRKPQHF
TRBV9,-,TRBJ1-4,TGTGCCAGCACCCGAGGACTAGGGGAAAATGAAAAACTGTTTTTT,CASTRGLGENEKLFF
TRBV6-1,-,TRBJ1-2,TGTGCCAGCAGCCAGGACATAAACTATGGCTACACCTTC,CASSQDINYGYTF
TRBV4-2,-,TRBJ2-7,TGTGCCAGCAGCCGAAAGACAGTCTCCTACGAGCAGTACTTC,CASSRKTVSYEQYF
TRBV10-3,-,TRBJ1-1,TGTGCCATAACGTTGGAGAGCGGGACTGAAGCTTTCTTT,CAITLESGTEAFF
TRBV11-2,TRBD1,TRBJ2-2,TGTGCCAGCAGCTTATTGGTAGGACAGGGGTCGTCCGGGGAGCTGTTTTTT,CASSLLVGQGSSGELFF
TRBV4-2,-,TRBJ2-3,TGTGCCAGCAGCCAAGGAGCGTCAGATACGCAGTATTTT,CASSQGASDTQYF
TRBV19,-,TRBJ2-3,TGTGCCAGTAGTATAAGCGGGAGCACAGATACGCAGTATTTT,CASSISGSTDTQYF
TRBV2,TRBD2,TRBJ2-1,TGTGCCAGCACAGCTAGCGGGAGGGCCATGCCAAATGAGCAGTTCTTC,CASTASGRAMPNEQFF
TRBV5-8,-,TRBJ1-1,TGTGCCAGCAGCTTTCAGGCAGCAAACACTGAAGCTTTCTTT,CASSFQAANTEAFF
TRBV29-1,TRBD1,TRBJ2-7,TGCAGCACCCGACAGGGACCCGACGAGCAGTACTTC,CSTRQGPDEQYF
TRBV7-2,TRBD1,TRBJ1-2,TGTGCCAGCAGCCCGGACAGGTACTATGGCTACACCTTC,CASSPDRYYGYTF
TRBV7-8,-,TRBJ1-2,TGTGCCAGCAGCGCCCTGGGCTTTTTTGGCTACACCTTC,CASSALGFFGYTF
TRBV2,-,TRBJ1-5,TGTGCCAGCAGTGGGACAGCTCGGGGCAATCAGCCCCAGCATTTT,CASSGTARGNQPQHF
TRBV10-3,-,TRBJ1-1,TGTGCCATCAGTGAGCAGGGTTTTAACACTGAAGCTTTCTTT,CAISEQGFNTEAFF
TRBV6-5,TRBD1,TRBJ2-2,TGTGCCAGCAGTTACCCTCGGACAGGGGGCGGGGAGCTGTTTTTT,CASSYPRTGGGELFF
TRBV4-2,-,TRBJ2-1,TGTGCCAGCAGCCAAGACCCCTCGGCGGGGGCCGTAGATGAGCAGTTCTTC,CASSQDPSAGAVDEQFF
TRBV7-2,-,TRBJ2-1,TGTGCCAGCAGCTTAGCGGGGGGGCGTTTCAATGAGCAGTTCTTC,CASSLAGGRFNEQFF
TRBV30,-,TRBJ1-6,TGTGCCTGGAGGTCCGGGAATTCACCCCTCCACTTT,CAWRSGNSPLHF
TRBV5-1,TRBD1,TRBJ2-7,TGCGCCAGCAGCTTGGGAGGGACAGGGACCTACGAGCAGTACTTC,CASSLGGTGTYEQYF
TRBV7-2,TRBD1,TRBJ2-5,TGTGCCAGCAGCTTAAACAGGTGGGACAGACAAGAGACCCAGTACTTC,CASSLNRWDRQETQYF
TRBV9,TRBD1,TRBJ2-7,TGTGCCAGCAGCGTAGGCCCACAGGGGACCTACGAGCAGTACTTC,CASSVGPQGTYEQYF
TRBV5-1,-,TRBJ1-1,TGCGCCCGCAAAGGGGGGGGCACTGAAGCTTTCTTT,CARKGGGTEAFF
TRBV2,TRBD2,TRBJ2-3,TGTGCCCCTTCCGGACTAGCGGGAGTGACAGATACGCAGTATTTT,CAPSGLAGVTDTQYF
TRBV4-1,-,TRBJ1-4,TGCGCCAGCAGCGGGGGGGGACTGGGGGAAAAACTGTTTTTT,CASSGGGLGEKLFF
TRBV14,-,TRBJ2-7,TGTGCCAGCAGCCCCACAGGGACCTACGAGCAGTACTTC,CASSPTGTYEQYF
TRBV4-2,TRBD1,TRBJ1-1,TGTGCCAGCAGCCAAGATCTGGGGCAGGGGGCGAGGGGCACTGAAGCTTTCTTT,CASSQDLGQGARGTEAFF
TRBV11-3,TRBD1,TRBJ2-3,TGTGCCAGCAAAAGTGGGGGACAGGGCACAGATACGCAGTATTTT,CASKSGGQGTDTQYF
TRBV2,TRBD1,TRBJ2-7,TGTGCCAGCAGCGTTCAGGGGGTAACACCCTACGAGCAGTACTTC,CASSVQGVTPYEQYF
TRBV5-1,-,TRBJ2-7,TGCGCCAGCAAGGTGTACAGGAGCTCCTACGAGCAGTACTTC,CASKVYRSSYEQYF
TRBV16,-,TRBJ2-7,TGTGCCAGCAGCCAATCTGCAGCCTACGAGCAGTACTTC,CASSQSAAYEQYF
TRBV5-6,TRBD1,TRBJ2-2,TGTGCCAGCAGCTCGGGGCGGACAGGTGGTTCGGGGGAGCTGTTTTTT,CASSSGRTGGSGELFF
TRBV4-1,-,TRBJ2-7,TGCGCCAGCAGCCCTAGGGGATTGTTTCTCGACGAGCAGTACTTC,CASSPRGLFLDEQYF
TRBV7-9,-,TRBJ1-2,TGTGCCAGCAGCCCCCAGAATAACTATGGCTACACCTTC,CASSPQNNYGYTF
TRBV7-2,TRBD2,TRBJ2-5,TGTGCCAGCAGCTTCTGGGGACTAGCGGCTACCGAGACCCAGTACTTC,CASSFWGLAATETQYF
TRBV19,-,TRBJ1-2,TGTGCCAGTAGTATCCTCACGGGTAACTATGGCTACACCTTC,CASSILTGNYGYTF
TRBV11-2,-,TRBJ2-3,TGTGCCAGCAGCTTAGTGCGGAACACAGATACGCAGTATTTT,CASSLVRNTDTQYF
TRBV27,-,TRBJ1-2,TGTGCCAGCAGTTTAAAACAGGGAGGGAACTATGGCTACACCTTC,CASSLKQGGNYGYTF
TRBV5-1,-,TRBJ1-5,TGCGCCAGCAGCTCCGGGGGCAATCAGCCCCAGCATTTT,CASSSGGNQPQHF